These T cell receptor beta chains were read from a single sample in a study of blood T cell repertoires in COVID-19. Generated by immunoSEQ multiplex PCR, the TCRdb table keeps only in-frame clones and is missing some. The table shows around 100,000 clones, with around 83% occurring only once. The source material was peripheral blood. Every receptor here comes from a man in his forties with acute or convalescent COVID-19. CDR3s include the opening cysteine and the closing phenylalanine or tryptophan. A D gene is named only where the DNA matches it firmly. Expanded clones are given a class, and other clones once, few, many or no size at all.

>TRBD2|TRBV7-3|NA|TRBJ2-1
CASSLTGLAGVYSYNEQFF
TGTGCCAGCAGCTTAACTGGTCTAGCGGGGGTTTACTCCTACAATGAGCAGTTCTTC
>TRBD1|TRBV4-1|NA|TRBJ1-4
CASSRIPSGTAINEKLFF
TGCGCCAGCAGCCGAATCCCTTCGGGGACAGCCATTAATGAAAAACTGTTTTTT
>TRBD1|TRBV2|NA|TRBJ1-6
CASSEPRRQGGYSPLHF
TGTGCCAGCAGTGAACCGCGACGACAGGGTGGATATTCACCCCTCCACTTT
>NA|TRBV19|once|TRBJ1-3
CASNAGEGRGSGNTIYF
TGTGCCAGTAACGCAGGGGAGGGGCGCGGATCTGGAAACACCATATATTTT
>TRBD2|TRBV5-1|NA|TRBJ2-7
CASSIFSGGSYEQYF
TGCGCCAGCAGCATATTTAGCGGGGGGAGCTACGAGCAGTACTTC
>TRBD1|TRBV5-1|NA|TRBJ1-5
CASSPGTGVNQPQHF
TGCGCCAGCAGCCCCGGGACAGGGGTTAATCAGCCCCAGCATTTT
>NA|TRBV6-1|NA|TRBJ2-1
CASSEEGRGSYNEQFF
TGTGCCAGCAGTGAAGAGGGCAGGGGATCCTACAATGAGCAGTTCTTC
>NA|TRBV7-2|NA|TRBJ1-6
CASSSQGRDSPLHF
TGTGCCAGCAGCTCCCAGGGTCGGGATTCACCCCTCCACTTT
>NA|TRBV10-3|NA|TRBJ2-3
CAINVGGPSDTQYF
TGTGCCATCAACGTGGGGGGGCCTTCAGATACGCAGTATTTT
>NA|TRBV19|NA|TRBJ2-6
CASNPGWSGANVLTF
TGTGCCAGTAACCCGGGGTGGTCTGGGGCCAACGTCCTGACTTTC
>NA|TRBV6-6|NA|TRBJ2-1
CASRDQGSGWLEQFF
TGTGCCAGCAGAGATCAGGGGAGTGGATGGCTTGAGCAGTTCTTC
>TRBD1|TRBV6-6|NA|TRBJ2-1
CASSRTGTGGNEQFF
TGTGCCAGCAGCAGGACCGGGACAGGGGGGAATGAGCAGTTCTTC
>NA|TRBV19|NA|TRBJ2-2
CASGRQGAGGELFF
TGTGCCAGTGGCCGACAGGGAGCGGGCGGGGAGCTGTTTTTT
>TRBD1|TRBV9|few|TRBJ1-1
CASSATGSGNTEAFF
TGTGCCAGCAGCGCGACAGGGTCTGGGAACACTGAAGCTTTCTTT